Listed here is a single TCR beta chain. Other DNA sequences in the same sample also yield this CDR3. The CDR3 has 14 amino acids. Germline V gene lookup returns CDR1 SGHRS and CDR2 YFSETQ. V lost 0 bases and J 4 bases, leaving 9 bases between the germline ends. In the source study's methods: Amplification with reference gene primers provided the estimates of nucleated cell counts. The method was immunoSEQ multiplex PCR; TCRdb's version includes in-frame clones alone and lacks a portion of them. V, J and clone size are taken as reported in that table, and D and trimming were inferred from the DNA itself. The repertoire holds approximately 150,000 clones, roughly 84% seen once, with roughly 8% in the top ten. This specimen comes from a study of blood T cell repertoires in COVID-19. Across the whole study: Sample material is recorded as cDNA or gDNA derived from T cells, B-cell-depleted T cells, or PBMCs.

Participants' reported clinical history set cohort assignment. The chain employs TRBV5-1 and TRBJ2-3, with TRBD2 as a possible D gene (7 bases). Sequenced material: PBMCs or T cells enriched from blood (not recorded which). The clonotype was recovered from a woman between 50 and 59 years old who had recovered from COVID-19. Here the CDR3 DNA reads TGCGCCAGCAGCTTGGAGGGGGGGCCAGATACGCAGTATTTT. Amino acid sequence: CASSLEGGPDTQYF.